One sample yielded the 9 T cell receptor beta chains listed below, sequenced in a study of response to subunit inactivated influenza vaccine. MiXCR, run by TCRdb on the RT-PCR reads, gives a single entry per CDR3 protein. Seen here are roughly 650,000 distinct CDR3 sequences, more than 15% observed once, and the top ten hold 11%. The sequencing used PBMCs from blood, collected 11 to 12 days after vaccination. The receptors originated from a man aged 45-60 years who received an inactivated influenza vaccine.

The chain couples TRBV28 to TRBJ2-3, with a tentative D call TRBD1 (6 bases). The CDR3 runs to 16 residues. Germline V gene data show CDR1 as MDHEN and CDR2 as SYDVKM. Trimming cost V 3 bases and J 0 bases, with 13 bases left between them. The CDR3 coding sequence is TGTGCCAGCAGTTTGCCAGGGGCTTATAGCACAGATACGCAGTATTTT. It translates to CASSLPGAYSTDTQYF.

The chain couples TRBV5-6 to TRBJ2-7, with D possibly matching TRBD2 (6 bases). The CDR3 contains 15 residues. Per the germline V gene, CDR1 is SGHDT and CDR2 is YYEEEE. The V and J ends lost 2 bases and 2 bases respectively, with 14 bases between them. The CDR3 sequence is CASSFPSGEAYEQYF. The CDR3 DNA follows: TGTGCCAGCAGCTTTCCGTCGGGAGAGGCCTACGAGCAGTACTTC.

The V gene is TRBV24-1, the J gene TRBJ2-5, with 7 bases lining up with TRBD1. Germline CDR1 reads KGHDR; CDR2 reads SFDVKD. J gave up 2 bases and V 7 bases, and 9 bases lay outside the gene matches. This CDR3 has 15 amino acids. Here the CDR3 DNA reads TGTGCCACCAGCCGTCCTGGGACAGCTCAAGAGACCCAGTACTTC. This codes for CATSRPGTAQETQYF.

The chain links TRBV5-5 to TRBJ2-1, with 12 bases aligning to TRBD2. Germline CDR1 is SGHKS and CDR2 is YYEKEE (reference sequence). The CDR3 sequence is 14 residues long. With V trimmed by 4 bases and J by 8 bases, 4 bases remained unmatched. In DNA form, the CDR3 reads TGTGCCAGCAGCCCTAGCGGGAGGGCCTATGAGCAGTTCTTC. It translates to CASSPSGRAYEQFF. Filled out from reference TRBV5-5 and TRBJ2-1, the complete variable domain reads DAGVTQSPTHLIKTRGQQVTLRCSPISGHKSVSWYQQVLGQGPQFIFQYYEKEERGRGNFPDRFSARQFPNYSSELNVNALLLGDSALYLCASSPSGRAYEQFFGPGTRLTVL.

This chain connects TRBV24-1 to TRBJ2-1; 8 nucleotides line up with TRBD1. The junction had 19 bases not matched to a gene; V was cut back by 4 bases and J by 0 bases. Germline assignment: CDR1 KGHDR and CDR2 SFDVKD. CDR3 size: 21 residues. CDR3 coding DNA: TGTGCCACCAGTGACACGTCGGTAGGCCAGGGGGCTCTCAACTCCTACAATGAGCAGTTCTTC. Translating it yields CATSDTSVGQGALNSYNEQFF.

In its sample, this clonotype was seen a few times. This chain joins TRBV18 and TRBJ2-1; 7 nucleotides agree with TRBD2. The CDR3 has 15 residues. Germline assignment: CDR1 KGHSH and CDR2 LQKENI. The ends lost 4 bases at V and 8 bases at J; junction bases unmatched: 11. The chain's CDR3 is CASSRAGASIYEQFF. The CDR3 region has the DNA TGTGCCAGCTCACGGGCGGGAGCATCTATCTATGAGCAGTTCTTC. The entire variable domain, with the rest obtained from reference TRBV18 and TRBJ2-1, is as follows: NAGVMQNPRHLVRRRGQEARLRCSPMKGHSHVYWYRQLPEEGLKFMVYLQKENIIDESGMPKERFSAEFPKEGPSILRIQQVVRGDSAAYFCASSRAGASIYEQFFGPGTRLTVL.

V usage is TRBV28 and J usage is TRBJ2-6; D is undetermined. The CDR3 sequence is 16 residues long. V shed 6 bases and J shed 2 bases, with 14 bases lying between them. Germline V CDR1 and CDR2: MDHEN, SYDVKM. The CDR3 loop reads CASSRLGEPGANVLTF. CDR3 DNA sequence: TGTGCCAGCAGCCGGCTTGGCGAGCCTGGGGCCAACGTCCTGACTTTC.

At least ten counts were recorded for this clonotype. The chain carries TRBV12-3 or TRBV12-4 and TRBJ1-5; no definite D call. The germline V and J ends were trimmed by 1 base and 0 bases, with 7 bases remaining between them. The CDR3 is made up of 15 amino acids. CDR3 protein: CASSLVGYSNQPQHF. CDR3 sequence (DNA): TGTGCCAGCAGTTTAGTTGGATATAGCAATCAGCCCCAGCATTTT.

This clonotype was counted a few times. The CDR3 here is CASSLNIGSQPGNEQFF. Here the CDR3 DNA reads TGCGCCAGCAGCTTGAACATTGGTAGTCAGCCGGGAAATGAGCAGTTCTTC. J is TRBJ2-1 and V is TRBV5-1; D is possibly TRBD2 (5 bases). V shed 1 base and J shed 7 bases, with 21 bases lying between them. Per the germline V gene, CDR1 is SGHRS and CDR2 is YFSETQ. This CDR3 region has 17 residues.